Presented here are 9 T cell receptor beta chains from one specimen sequenced in a study of cytomegalovirus exposure and HLA in healthy donors. Method: immunoSEQ multiplex PCR; TCRdb's copy keeps in-frame clones and lacks some. Of about 200,000 clones detected, roughly 77% appear once; the ten largest clones hold around 1.2%. The material sequenced was PBMCs. These receptors came from a woman aged 30 to 39 in good health and CMV-seronegative.

The CDR3 loop is CASSSSVTSGGPSRTDTQYF. Written as DNA, the CDR3 is TGCGCCAGCTCCAGCTCGGTTACTAGCGGGGGGCCCTCCCGCACAGATACGCAGTATTTT. The gene calls are TRBV5-1 and TRBJ2-3; 12 positions agree with TRBD2. Germline CDR1 SGHRS, CDR2 YFSETQ. The CDR3 has 20 residues. J lost 1 base, V lost 7 bases, and 19 bases had no gene match.

J is TRBJ2-5 and V is TRBV5-1; 8 nucleotides align to TRBD2. Losses at the gene ends were 1 base for V and 2 bases for J; bases not matched to a gene: 13. This CDR3 is 18 amino acids long. Per germline, CDR1 SGHRS and CDR2 YFSETQ. CDR3 sequence: CASSLLSGRAEVQETQYF. The CDR3 region has the DNA TGCGCCAGCAGCTTGTTGTCCGGGAGGGCCGAGGTACAAGAGACCCAGTACTTC.

The rearrangement uses TRBV27 and TRBJ2-7; maybe TRBD1 (7 bases). CDR1 and CDR2 from the germline V gene are MNHEY and SMNVEV (reference sequence). V shed 6 bases and J shed 1 base, with 28 bases lying between them. The length of the CDR3 is 19 residues. The CDR3 DNA is TGTGCCAGCAGGCCCCAGTTAGGTCGCTCAGGGGGGAGATCCTACGAGCAGTACTTC. Residues: CASRPQLGRSGGRSYEQYF.

The CDR3 bases are TGTGCCAGCACGGGCGGGACCCATGAGCAGTTCTTC. This translates into CASTGGTHEQFF. The chain couples TRBV27 to TRBJ2-1, with D perhaps matching TRBD2 (6 bases). V gave up 7 bases and J gave up 8 bases, with 12 bases separating them. This CDR3 has 12 residues. The germline V gene encodes CDR1 MNHEY and CDR2 SMNVEV (reference sequence).

The CDR3 DNA follows: TGTGCCTGGAGTCCGGGACACATGGCGCCATTCATGAACACTGAAGCTTTCTTT. The encoded protein is CAWSPGHMAPFMNTEAFF. V gene TRBV30 combines with J gene TRBJ1-1; a possible D gene is TRBD1 (6 bases). This CDR3 has 18 amino acids. Germline assignment: CDR1 GTSNPN and CDR2 SVGIG (reference sequence). With 2 bases removed from V and 0 bases from J, the gap between germline ends came to 22 bases.

The chain has TRBV27 and TRBJ1-4; TRBD1 might be the D (6 bases). There are 14 residues in the CDR3. Germline CDR1 and CDR2: MNHEY and SMNVEV (reference sequence). The germline V and J ends were trimmed by 6 bases and 4 bases, with 12 bases remaining between them. The CDR3 is CASRITGINEKLFF. CDR3 DNA sequence: TGTGCCAGCAGGATCACAGGGATTAATGAAAAACTGTTTTTT.

This clone appeared many times. This sequence joins TRBV2 and TRBJ1-2; 7 nucleotides line up with TRBD1. Trimming cost V 7 bases and J 12 bases; bases outside gene matches: 8. The CDR3 totals 11 residues. CDR1 and CDR2 (germline): SNHLY, FYNNEI. The CDR3 DNA sequence: TGTGCCAGCACCGACAGGGCGTCGGACACCTTC. Translated, it gives CASTDRASDTF.

The rearrangement links TRBV2 to TRBJ2-1; TRBD2 matches at 12 bases. Germline V gene data show CDR1 as SNHLY and CDR2 as FYNNEI. This CDR3 is 14 amino acids long. J was trimmed by 9 bases and V by 6 bases; bases with no gene match: 6. CDR3 residues: CASSPGLAGPEQFF. The CDR3 DNA sequence: TGTGCCAGCAGCCCGGGACTAGCGGGCCCTGAGCAGTTCTTC.

The rearrangement uses TRBV5-6 and TRBJ2-5; the D is unclear. CDR1 is SGHDT, CDR2 YYEEEE, per germline. V lost 0 bases, J lost 2 bases, and 5 bases lay in between. CDR3 length equals 13 residues. The CDR3 loop is CASSLAVQETQYF. The CDR3 nucleotides are TGTGCCAGCAGCTTGGCGGTACAAGAGACCCAGTACTTC.